The entry below describes one T cell receptor (beta chain). This record belongs to a study of cytomegalovirus exposure and HLA in healthy donors. PCR amplification relied on 60 Vbeta primers (plus 13 Jbeta primers). TCRdb's table, derived via immunoSEQ multiplex PCR, lists solely in-frame clones and lacks some. The sample holds approximately 160,000 clones, about 77% seen once. The germline CDR1 and CDR2 sequences are SGDLS and YYNGEE. The CDR3 runs to 14 residues. The ends were cut back, 3 bases at V and 4 bases at J, with 13 bases in the middle. The clonotype comes from a woman aged 40 to 55 in good health and CMV-seropositive. The chain has TRBV9 and TRBJ1-1, with a tentative D call TRBD1 (5 bases). Sequencing input: PBMCs. CDR3: CASSAQQETTEAFF. The CDR3 bases are TGTGCCAGCAGCGCTCAACAGGAGACCACTGAAGCTTTCTTT. The whole variable domain, remainder taken from reference TRBV9 and TRBJ1-1, is DSGVTQTPKHLITATGQRVTLRCSPRSGDLSVYWYQQSLDQGLQFLIQYYNGEERAKGNILERFSAQQFPDLHSELNLSSLELGDSALYFCASSAQQETTEAFFGQGTRLTVV.